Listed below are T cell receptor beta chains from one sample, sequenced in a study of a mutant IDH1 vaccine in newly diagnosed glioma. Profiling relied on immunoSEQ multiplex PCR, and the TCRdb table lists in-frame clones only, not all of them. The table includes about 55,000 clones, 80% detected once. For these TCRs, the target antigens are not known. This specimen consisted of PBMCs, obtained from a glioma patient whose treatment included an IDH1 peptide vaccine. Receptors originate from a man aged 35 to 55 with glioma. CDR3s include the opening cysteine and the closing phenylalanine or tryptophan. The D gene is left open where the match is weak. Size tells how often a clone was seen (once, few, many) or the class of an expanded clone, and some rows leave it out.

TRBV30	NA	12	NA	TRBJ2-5	CAWSESGETQYF	TGTGCCTGGAGCGAGAGTGGGGAGACCCAGTACTTC
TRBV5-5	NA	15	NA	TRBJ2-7	CASSSSAGGGYEQYF	TGTGCCAGCAGCTCGTCCGCCGGGGGCGGCTACGAGCAGTACTTC
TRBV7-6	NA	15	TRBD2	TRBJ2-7	CASSLALAGLYEQYF	TGTGCCAGCAGCCTGGCTCTAGCGGGGCTCTACGAGCAGTACTTC
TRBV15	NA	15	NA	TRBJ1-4	CATSKPTSSNEKLFF	TGTGCCACCAGCAAACCGACTAGTTCTAATGAAAAACTGTTTTTT
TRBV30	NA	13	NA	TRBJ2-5	CAWSVLGMETQYF	TGTGCCTGGAGTGTACTAGGGATGGAGACCCAGTACTTC
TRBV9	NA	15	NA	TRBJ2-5	CASSVAGYGTETQYF	TGTGCCAGCAGCGTAGCAGGGTACGGGACAGAGACCCAGTACTTC
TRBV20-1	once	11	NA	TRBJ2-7	CSAERGDEQYF	TGCAGTGCTGAAAGAGGGGACGAGCAGTACTTC
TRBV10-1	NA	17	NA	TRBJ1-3	CASSGESQVNAGNTIYF	TGCGCCAGCAGTGGCGAATCCCAGGTAAATGCTGGAAACACCATATATTTT
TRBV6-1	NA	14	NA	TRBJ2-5	CASTRGGGQETQYF	TGTGCCAGCACCCGAGGGGGGGGCCAAGAGACCCAGTACTTC
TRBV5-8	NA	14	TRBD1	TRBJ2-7	CASSPRDRGYEQYF	TGTGCCAGCAGCCCGAGGGACAGGGGCTACGAGCAGTACTTC
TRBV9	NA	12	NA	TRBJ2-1	CASSVPDEEQFF	TGTGCCAGCAGCGTACCCGACGAGGAGCAGTTCTTC
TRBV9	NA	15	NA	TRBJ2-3	CASSPRGANTDTQYF	TGTGCCAGCAGCCCCCGCGGGGCTAACACAGATACGCAGTATTTT
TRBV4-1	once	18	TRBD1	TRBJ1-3	CASSQKMTGGASGNTIYF	TGCGCCAGCAGCCAAAAAATGACAGGGGGCGCGTCTGGAAACACCATATATTTT
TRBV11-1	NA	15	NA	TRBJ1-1	CASSLALFGNTEAFF	TGTGCCAGCAGCTTAGCGCTATTCGGGAACACTGAAGCTTTCTTT
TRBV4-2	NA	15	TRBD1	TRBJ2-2	CASSQLDRGAGELFF	TGTGCCAGCAGCCAACTGGACAGGGGAGCCGGGGAGCTGTTTTTT
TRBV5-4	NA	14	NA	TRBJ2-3	CASSLAASTDTQYF	TGTGCCAGCAGCTTGGCTGCTAGCACAGATACGCAGTATTTT
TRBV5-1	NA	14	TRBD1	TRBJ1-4	CASSGVGQNEKLFF	TGCGCCAGCAGCGGAGTGGGACAGAATGAAAAACTGTTTTTT
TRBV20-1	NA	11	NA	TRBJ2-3	CSAPDTDTQYF	TGCAGTGCTCCCGATACAGATACGCAGTATTTT
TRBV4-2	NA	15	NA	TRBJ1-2	CASSQDRDLPYGYTF	TGTGCCAGCAGCCAAGATCGGGATCTACCCTATGGCTACACCTTC
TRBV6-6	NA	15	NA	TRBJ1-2	CASSYTRGTTYGYTF	TGTGCCAGCAGTTACACAAGGGGGACTACGTATGGCTACACCTTC
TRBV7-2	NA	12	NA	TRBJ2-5	CASSPDGETQYF	TGTGCCAGCAGCCCGGACGGAGAGACCCAGTACTTC
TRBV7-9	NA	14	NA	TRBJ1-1	CASSFLGRNTEAFF	TGTGCCAGCAGCTTTCTGGGGCGGAACACTGAAGCTTTCTTT
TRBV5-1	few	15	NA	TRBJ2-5	CASSLDGQIQETQYF	TGCGCCAGCAGCCTCGACGGACAGATACAAGAGACCCAGTACTTC
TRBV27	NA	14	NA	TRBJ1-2	CASSLTPVQRGYTF	TGTGCCAGCAGTTTAACTCCGGTACAGCGAGGCTACACCTTC
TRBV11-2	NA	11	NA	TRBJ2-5	CASSLGETQYF	TGTGCCAGCAGCTTAGGAGAGACCCAGTACTTC
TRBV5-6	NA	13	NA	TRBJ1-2	CASSLDGAYGYTF	TGTGCCAGCAGCTTGGATGGGGCCTATGGCTACACCTTC
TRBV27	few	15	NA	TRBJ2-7	CASSLTQGQGGEQYF	TGTGCCAGCAGTTTAACACAGGGTCAGGGCGGCGAGCAGTACTTC
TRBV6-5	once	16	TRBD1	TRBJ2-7	CASSYSSGGFTYEQYF	TGTGCCAGCAGTTACTCCTCAGGGGGCTTTACCTACGAGCAGTACTTC
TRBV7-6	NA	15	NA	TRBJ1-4	CASSLDSREDEKLFF	TGTGCCAGCAGCTTAGACTCCAGGGAGGATGAAAAACTGTTTTTT
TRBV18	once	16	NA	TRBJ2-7	CASSPTAGGSSYEQYF	TGTGCCAGCTCACCAACCGCCGGGGGCTCGTCCTACGAGCAGTACTTC
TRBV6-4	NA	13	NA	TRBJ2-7	CANPRTQGIEQYF	TGTGCCAACCCGAGAACCCAGGGCATCGAGCAGTACTTC
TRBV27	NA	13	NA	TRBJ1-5	CASRSSPNQPQHF	TGTGCCAGCAGGTCCAGCCCCAATCAGCCCCAGCATTTT
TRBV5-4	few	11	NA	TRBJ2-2	CASSVSGELFF	TGTGCCAGCAGCGTGTCCGGGGAGCTGTTTTTT
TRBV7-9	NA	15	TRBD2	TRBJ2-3	CASSRLAGRPDTQYF	TGTGCCAGCAGCCGTCTAGCGGGGCGGCCGGATACGCAGTATTTT
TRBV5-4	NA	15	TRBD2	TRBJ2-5	CASSLRLAGGETQYF	TGTGCCAGCAGCCTCCGGCTAGCGGGGGGGGAGACCCAGTACTTC